This T cell receptor (beta chain) was retrieved from a study of technical replicates of blood from a handful of donors. Generated by immunoSEQ multiplex PCR, the TCRdb table keeps only in-frame clones and is missing some. The sample contains tens of thousands of clones, just over 90% of which appear only once. The CDR3 covers 15 residues. Germline CDR1 and CDR2: SNHLY and FYNNEI. With 4 bases clipped from V and 6 bases from J, the junction kept 7 bases outside the gene matches. The chain employs TRBV2 and TRBJ2-2; TRBD2 matches at 8 bases. This sequence was found in a human donor in good health. The sequencing input was T cells isolated from PBMCs. This chain's CDR3 is CASSGLAGISGELFF. CDR3 nucleotides: TGTGCCAGCAGTGGGTTAGCGGGAATTTCCGGGGAGCTGTTTTTT. The full variable domain, its missing parts supplied by reference TRBV2 and TRBJ2-2, is EPEVTQTPSHQVTQMGQEVILRCVPISNHLYFYWYRQILGQKVEFLVSFYNNEISEKSEIFDDQFSVERPDGSNFTLKIRSTKLEDSAMYFCASSGLAGISGELFFGEGSRLTVL.